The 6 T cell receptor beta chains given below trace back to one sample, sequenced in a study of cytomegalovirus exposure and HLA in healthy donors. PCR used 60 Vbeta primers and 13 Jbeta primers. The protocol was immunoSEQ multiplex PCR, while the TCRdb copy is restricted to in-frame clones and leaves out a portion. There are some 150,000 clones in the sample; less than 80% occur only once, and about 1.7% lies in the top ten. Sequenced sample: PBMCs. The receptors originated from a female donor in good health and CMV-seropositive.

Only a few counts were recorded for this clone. CDR3 region: CASSVGWGLNTEAFF. The DNA of the CDR3 is TGTGCCAGCAGCGTAGGGTGGGGCTTGAACACTGAAGCTTTCTTT. The V gene is TRBV9, the J gene TRBJ1-1, with TRBD1 as a possible D gene (5 bases). V was clipped by 0 bases and J by 0 bases, with 9 bases between them. The CDR3 spans 15 residues. CDR1 and CDR2 (germline): SGDLS, YYNGEE.

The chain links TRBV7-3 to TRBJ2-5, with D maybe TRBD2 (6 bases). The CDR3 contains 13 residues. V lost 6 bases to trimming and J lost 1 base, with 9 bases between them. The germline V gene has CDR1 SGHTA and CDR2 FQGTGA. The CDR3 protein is CASSISGQETQYF. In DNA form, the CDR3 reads TGTGCCAGCAGTATTAGCGGCCAAGAGACCCAGTACTTC.

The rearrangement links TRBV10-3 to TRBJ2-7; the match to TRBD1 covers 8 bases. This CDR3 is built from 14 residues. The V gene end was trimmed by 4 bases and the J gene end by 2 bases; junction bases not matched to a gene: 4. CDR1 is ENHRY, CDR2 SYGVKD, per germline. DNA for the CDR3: TGTGCCATCAGTGTGACAGGGGAGACCTACGAGCAGTACTTC. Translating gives CAISVTGETYEQYF.

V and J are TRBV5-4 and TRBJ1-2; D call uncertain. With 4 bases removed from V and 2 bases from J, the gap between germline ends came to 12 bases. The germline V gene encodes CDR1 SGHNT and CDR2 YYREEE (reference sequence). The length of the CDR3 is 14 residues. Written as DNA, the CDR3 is TGTGCCAGCAGCACTGGGAGCCGGAACTATGGCTACACCTTC. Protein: CASSTGSRNYGYTF.

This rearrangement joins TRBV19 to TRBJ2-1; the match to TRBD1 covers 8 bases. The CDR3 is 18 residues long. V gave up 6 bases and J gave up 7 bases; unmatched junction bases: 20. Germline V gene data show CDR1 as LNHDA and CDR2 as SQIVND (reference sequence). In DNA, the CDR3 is TGTGCCAGTAGACGCTTCCTCCTTGGACAGGGTCTAGGAAATGAGCAGTTCTTC. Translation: CASRRFLLGQGLGNEQFF.

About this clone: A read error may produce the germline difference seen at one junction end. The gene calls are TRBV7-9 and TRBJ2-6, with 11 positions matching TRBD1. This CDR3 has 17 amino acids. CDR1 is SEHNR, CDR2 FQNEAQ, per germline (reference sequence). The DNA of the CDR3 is TGTTCCAGCAGCCCCGGACAGGGGGCGCCTGGGGCCAACGTCCTGACTTTC. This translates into CSSSPGQGAPGANVLTF.